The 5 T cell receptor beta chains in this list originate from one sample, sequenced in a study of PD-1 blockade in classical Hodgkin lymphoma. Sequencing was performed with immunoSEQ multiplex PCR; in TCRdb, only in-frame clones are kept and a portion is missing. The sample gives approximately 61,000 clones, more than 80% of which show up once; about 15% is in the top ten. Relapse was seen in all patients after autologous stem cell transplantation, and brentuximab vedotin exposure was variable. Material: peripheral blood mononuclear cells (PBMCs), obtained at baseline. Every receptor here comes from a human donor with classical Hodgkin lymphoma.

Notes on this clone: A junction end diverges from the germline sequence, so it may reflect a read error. CDR3 nucleotides: TGTGCCAGCAGCGTGCCTAGCGTGGATAGACATTTT. This encodes CASSVPSVDRHF. The rearrangement joins TRBV6-1 to TRBJ2-3; D is possibly TRBD2 (6 bases). Germline loops: CDR1 MNHNS, CDR2 SASEGT. This CDR3 comprises 12 residues.

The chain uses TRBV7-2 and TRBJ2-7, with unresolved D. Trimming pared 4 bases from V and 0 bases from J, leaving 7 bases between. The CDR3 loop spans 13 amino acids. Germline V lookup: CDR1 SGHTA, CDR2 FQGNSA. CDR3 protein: CASSSSHSYEQYF. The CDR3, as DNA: TGTGCCAGCAGCTCCTCACACTCCTACGAGCAGTACTTC.

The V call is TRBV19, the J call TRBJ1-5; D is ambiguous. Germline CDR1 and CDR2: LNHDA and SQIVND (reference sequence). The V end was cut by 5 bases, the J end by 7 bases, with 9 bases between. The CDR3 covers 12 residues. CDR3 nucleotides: TGTGCCAGTAGTGTCCTCCAGCAGCCCCAGCATTTT. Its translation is CASSVLQQPQHF. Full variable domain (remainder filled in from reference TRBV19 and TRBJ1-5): DGGITQSPKYLFRKEGQNVTLSCEQNLNHDAMYWYRQDPGQGLRLIYYSQIVNDFQKGDIAEGYSVSREKKESFPLTVTSAQKNPTAFYLCASSVLQQPQHFGDGTRLSIL.

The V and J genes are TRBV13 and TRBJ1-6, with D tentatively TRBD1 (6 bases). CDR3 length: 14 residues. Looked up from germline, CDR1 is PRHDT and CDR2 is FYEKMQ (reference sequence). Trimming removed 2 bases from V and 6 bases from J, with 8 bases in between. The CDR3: CASSLQGFNSPLHF. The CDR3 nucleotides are TGTGCCAGCAGCTTACAGGGGTTTAATTCACCCCTCCACTTT.

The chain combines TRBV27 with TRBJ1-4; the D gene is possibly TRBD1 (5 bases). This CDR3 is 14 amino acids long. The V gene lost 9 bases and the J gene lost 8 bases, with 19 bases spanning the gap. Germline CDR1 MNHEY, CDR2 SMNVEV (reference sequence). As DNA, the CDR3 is TGTGCCAGTGCCACAGTGGGGCATGGCGAAAAACTGTTTTTT. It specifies CASATVGHGEKLFF. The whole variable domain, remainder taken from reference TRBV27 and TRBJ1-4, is EAQVTQNPRYLITVTGKKLTVTCSQNMNHEYMSWYRQDPGLGLRQIYYSMNVEVTDKGDVPEGYKVSRKEKRNFPLILESPSPNQTSLYFCASATVGHGEKLFFGSGTQLSVL.